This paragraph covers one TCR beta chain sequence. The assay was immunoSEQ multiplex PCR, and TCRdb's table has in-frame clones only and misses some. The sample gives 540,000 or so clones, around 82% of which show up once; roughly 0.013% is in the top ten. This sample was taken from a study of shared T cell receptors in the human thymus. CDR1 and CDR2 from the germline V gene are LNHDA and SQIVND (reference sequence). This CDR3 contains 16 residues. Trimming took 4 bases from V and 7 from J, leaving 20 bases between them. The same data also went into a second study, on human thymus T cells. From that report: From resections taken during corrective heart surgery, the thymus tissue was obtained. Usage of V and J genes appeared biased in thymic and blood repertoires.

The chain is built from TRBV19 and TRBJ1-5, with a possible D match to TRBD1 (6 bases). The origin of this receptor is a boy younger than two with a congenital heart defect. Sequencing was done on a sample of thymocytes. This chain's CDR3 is CASSTPGAPNTQPQHF. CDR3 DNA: TGTGCCAGTAGTACCCCAGGGGCTCCAAACACCCAGCCCCAGCATTTT.